A selection of T cell receptor beta chains follows, all from one sample in a study of early T cells in non-severe SARS-CoV-2 infection. TCRdb re-analysed the 5' RACE reads in MiXCR, keeping a single row per CDR3 protein. The data contain some 40,000 distinct CDR3 sequences, about 6.5% of them singletons. The sample in question was whole blood, obtained at baseline. The source is an adult who was a healthcare worker with PCR-confirmed SARS-CoV-2 infection or an uninfected control (not recorded which). CDR3s include the opening cysteine and the closing phenylalanine or tryptophan. The D gene is left open where the match is weak. Size is omitted from some rows. Given values are once, few, many or a class for expanded clones.

len,abundance,d_gene,j_gene,v_gene,CDR3nt,CDR3aa
15,many,-,TRBJ1-6,TRBV7-9,TGTGCCAGCAGCTCTTCTTGGGGACGGGGAGAGGACCTCCACTTT,CASSSSWGRGEDLHF
15,-,TRBD2,TRBJ2-3,TRBV18,TGTGCCAGCTCACCAATTGACTCGCGGGGGGATACGCAGTATTTT,CASSPIDSRGDTQYF
14,many,TRBD2,TRBJ2-3,TRBV20-1,TGCAGTGGCATCAAGGCGGGGGGCACAGATACGCAGTATTTT,CSGIKAGGTDTQYF
12,many,-,TRBJ2-2,TRBV15,TGTGCCACCAGCATCCGGGGCGGGGAGCTGTTTTTT,CATSIRGGELFF
14,many,-,TRBJ1-4,TRBV12-3/TRBV12-4,TGTGCCAGCAGTACCACGACAGCTAATGAAAAACTGTTTTTT,CASSTTTANEKLFF
16,few,TRBD2,TRBJ2-1,TRBV20-1,TGCAGTGCTAGGCCCCCGGCGCGGGAGTCTTACAATGAGCAGTTCTTC,CSARPPARESYNEQFF
13,many,-,TRBJ1-1,TRBV12-3/TRBV12-4,TGTGCCAGCAGTTTGCGGCCGAACACTGAAGCTTTCTTT,CASSLRPNTEAFF
17,many,TRBD1,TRBJ1-1,TRBV18,TGTGCCAGCTCCGAGACACAGGGGCGACTCATGAACACTGAAGCTTTCTTT,CASSETQGRLMNTEAFF
14,many,-,TRBJ2-2,TRBV6-2/TRBV6-3,TGTGCCAGCAGCCAACCGGGACTGGCAGGGGAGCTGTTTTTT,CASSQPGLAGELFF
10,-,-,TRBJ2-3,TRBV20-1,TGCAGTGCTCCCACAGATACGCAGTATTTT,CSAPTDTQYF
11,many,-,TRBJ2-1,TRBV2,TGTGCCAACACAGCTGACAATGAGCAGTTCTTC,CANTADNEQFF
15,many,-,TRBJ1-1,TRBV6-2/TRBV6-3,TGTGCCACATGCTCGGACACAGCAATGAACACTGAAGCTTTCTTT,CATCSDTAMNTEAFF
16,few,TRBD1,TRBJ2-3,TRBV28,TGTGCCAGCAGTTTATGGACAGGGAAGGTCACAGATACGCAGTATTTT,CASSLWTGKVTDTQYF
12,few,-,TRBJ2-1,TRBV20-1,TGCAGCGGGGTGGGCGGCTACAATGAGCAGTTCTTC,CSGVGGYNEQFF
17,many,-,TRBJ2-5,TRBV7-2,TGTGCCAGCAGCTTAGCGTTTAGTACTAGTCACCAAGAGACCCAGTACTTC,CASSLAFSTSHQETQYF
14,few,-,TRBJ1-1,TRBV12-3/TRBV12-4,TGTGCCAGCACCCGGAGGGGAGATGGCACTGAAGCTTTCTTT,CASTRRGDGTEAFF
14,few,TRBD1,TRBJ2-7,TRBV10-1,TGCGCCAGCAGTGAGCTGACAGGGGTAGGGGAGCAGTACTTC,CASSELTGVGEQYF
15,few,-,TRBJ2-1,TRBV6-2/TRBV6-3,TGTGCCAGCAGCTCCTTCGGTGCTGGTGACAATGAGCAGTTCTTC,CASSSFGAGDNEQFF
15,many,TRBD1,TRBJ1-3,TRBV7-6,TGTGCCAGCAGCAGGACAGGGGGCGGGGGAAACACCATATATTTT,CASSRTGGGGNTIYF
14,-,-,TRBJ2-5,TRBV7-7,TGTGCTAGCAGCTCGCAGGGCCTACAAGAGACCCAGTACTTC,CASSSQGLQETQYF
18,-,TRBD1,TRBJ2-2,TRBV25-1,TGTGCCAGCAGTGAATATCGTAGACAGGGCTTTAACACCGGGGAGCTGTTTTTT,CASSEYRRQGFNTGELFF
15,-,-,TRBJ1-1,TRBV5-5,TGTGCCAGCAGCTTGGGGGCAGTTATGAACACTGAAGCTTTCTTT,CASSLGAVMNTEAFF
10,many,-,TRBJ1-2,TRBV20-1,TGCAGTGCTCCAGACAGGGGCTACACCTTC,CSAPDRGYTF
14,many,TRBD2,TRBJ2-4,TRBV15,TGTGCCACCAGCGAGACTAGCGGGGTTGACATTCAGTACTTC,CATSETSGVDIQYF
12,few,-,TRBJ2-7,TRBV6-2/TRBV6-3,TGTGCCAGCAGTTGGGAAGGCGGAGAGCAGTACTTC,CASSWEGGEQYF
12,many,-,TRBJ2-7,TRBV29-1,TGCAGCGTTGGGGACCCTCTCTACGAGCAGTACTTC,CSVGDPLYEQYF
13,many,TRBD1,TRBJ2-4,TRBV7-9,TGTGCCAGCAGCCGCGAACAGGGGAACATTCAGTACTTC,CASSREQGNIQYF
10,-,-,TRBJ2-5,TRBV2,TGTGCCAGCAGGGTAGAGACCCAGTACTTC,CASRVETQYF
11,many,-,TRBJ1-1,TRBV3-1,TGTGCCAGCAGCCAAGGACAGGAAGCTTTCTTT,CASSQGQEAFF
15,-,-,TRBJ2-3,TRBV11-2,TGTGCCAGCAGCTGGGGGCCCCCGGTAGCAGATACGCAGTATTTT,CASSWGPPVADTQYF